This entry lists 20 T cell receptor beta chains sequenced from one sample in a study of technical replicates of blood from a handful of donors. TCRdb's copy holds only in-frame clones and misses some; the assay was immunoSEQ multiplex PCR. The sample lists fewer than 75,000 clones; 90% to 95% were seen once. Specimen: T cells isolated from PBMCs. Receptors originate from a human donor in good health.

V and J are TRBV6-6 and TRBJ2-7, with D unresolved. CDR1 is MNHNY, CDR2 SVGAGI, per germline (reference sequence). V was cut by 6 bases and J by 3 bases, with 12 bases left in between. This CDR3 has 13 amino acids. The CDR3 nucleotides are TGTGCCAGCAGGCCCAGGATCGGCTACGAGCAGTACTTC. Translation: CASRPRIGYEQYF.

V and J are TRBV27 and TRBJ2-1; TRBD1 aligns across 9 bases. The CDR3 covers 14 residues. With V trimmed by 5 bases and J by 7 bases, 6 bases remained unmatched. Germline V gene lookup returns CDR1 MNHEY and CDR2 SMNVEV (reference sequence). The chain's CDR3 is CASSNGQGWNEQFF. The CDR3 nucleotides are TGTGCCAGCAGTAACGGACAGGGGTGGAATGAGCAGTTCTTC.

The chain employs TRBV28 and TRBJ1-3, with a weak D call TRBD1 (6 bases). The CDR3 extends over 14 amino acids. CDR1 is MDHEN and CDR2 is SYDVKM in the germline V gene. V was shortened by 8 bases and J by 0 bases, with 11 bases between the two germline ends. The CDR3 region has the DNA TGTGCCAGCTCCCGGACAGCCTCTGGAAACACCATATATTTT. Protein: CASSRTASGNTIYF. Full variable domain (remainder filled in from reference TRBV28 and TRBJ1-3): DVKVTQSSRYLVKRTGEKVFLECVQDMDHENMFWYRQDPGLGLRLIYFSYDVKMKEKGDIPEGYSVSREKKERFSLILESASTNQTSMYLCASSRTASGNTIYFGEGSWLTVV.

V usage is TRBV6-6 and J usage is TRBJ1-2; TRBD1 agrees at 7 bases. Per the germline V gene, CDR1 is MNHNY and CDR2 is SVGAGI (reference sequence). With 6 bases clipped from V and 2 bases from J, the junction kept 3 bases outside the gene matches. The CDR3 sequence is 13 residues long. The CDR3 is CASSPTGNYGYTF. CDR3 nucleotide sequence: TGTGCCAGCAGCCCGACAGGGAACTATGGCTACACCTTC.

The chain links TRBV7-9 to TRBJ1-3; D possibly corresponds to TRBD1 (6 bases). The CDR3 sequence is 16 residues long. CDR1 and CDR2 (germline): SEHNR, FQNEAQ (reference sequence). Trimming removed 0 bases at V and 3 bases at J, with 12 bases between. The CDR3 DNA follows: TGTGCCAGCAGCTTAGCAGGGGGTAGAAGTGGAAACACCATATATTTT. This gives the protein CASSLAGGRSGNTIYF.

The chain carries TRBV27 and TRBJ2-4; maybe TRBD1 (5 bases). The CDR3 runs to 17 residues. Per the germline V gene, CDR1 is MNHEY and CDR2 is SMNVEV (reference sequence). V shed 3 bases and J shed 5 bases, with 20 bases lying between them. CDR3 loop: CASSFFSRGLGQNIQYF. The DNA of the CDR3 is TGTGCCAGCAGTTTTTTTTCTAGGGGTTTGGGCCAAAACATTCAGTACTTC.

The chain joins TRBV6-5 to TRBJ2-1, with TRBD2 as a possible D gene (5 bases). The CDR3 is made up of 15 amino acids. Germline loops: CDR1 MNHEY, CDR2 SVGAGI. Trimming stripped 4 bases from V and 5 bases from J, with 15 bases between. The CDR3 DNA sequence: TGTGCCAGCAGTTGGAGGAGTGGGCGAGACAATGAGCAGTTCTTC. It specifies CASSWRSGRDNEQFF.

The chain couples TRBV5-8 to TRBJ1-4, with 8 bases identical to TRBD1. The CDR3 loop spans 15 amino acids. The V segment lost 0 bases and the J segment 6 bases; nucleotides outside the gene matches: 4. CDR1 SGHTS and CDR2 YDEGEE come from the germline V gene. The CDR3 spells CASSLAHRGDEKLFF. As DNA, the CDR3 is TGTGCCAGCAGCTTGGCACACAGGGGGGATGAAAAACTGTTTTTT. The full variable domain, its missing parts supplied by reference TRBV5-8 and TRBJ1-4, is EAGVTQSPTHLIKTRGQQATLRCSPISGHTSVYWYQQALGLGLQFLLWYDEGEERNRGNFPPRFSGRQFPNYSSELNVNALELEDSALYLCASSLAHRGDEKLFFGSGTQLSVL.

The genes are TRBV6-1 and TRBJ2-5; TRBD2 aligns across 7 bases. The V gene's germline CDR1 is MNHNS and CDR2 SASEGT. There are 15 residues in the CDR3. The V and J ends lost 3 bases and 5 bases, in that order; junction bases with no gene match: 9. The CDR3 sequence is CASSETLRGVETQYF. The CDR3 DNA follows: TGTGCCAGCAGTGAGACGCTACGGGGGGTGGAGACCCAGTACTTC.

The chain links TRBV5-8 to TRBJ1-2; no clear D gene. Germline V gene lookup returns CDR1 SGHTS and CDR2 YDEGEE. V lost 2 bases and J lost 8, with 19 bases in between. The CDR3 length is 15 residues. In DNA, the CDR3 is TGTGCCAGCAGCTTAAGCTCCGGGTCCACGATGGGCTACACCTTC. Protein product: CASSLSSGSTMGYTF.

The rearrangement joins TRBV5-1 to TRBJ2-5; 9 bases map to TRBD2. Germline V CDR1 and CDR2: SGHRS, YFSETQ. The CDR3 has 16 amino acids. V was pared by 0 bases and J by 2 bases, with 5 bases of the junction left unmatched. The CDR3 is CASSLGAGGGQETQYF. The CDR3 bases are TGCGCCAGCAGCTTGGGGGCGGGAGGGGGTCAAGAGACCCAGTACTTC. Together with reference TRBV5-1 and TRBJ2-5, the CDR3 gives the full variable domain: KAGVTQTPRYLIKTRGQQVTLSCSPISGHRSVSWYQQTPGQGLQFLFEYFSETQRNKGNFPGRFSGRQFSNSRSEMNVSTLELGDSALYLCASSLGAGGGQETQYFGPGTRLLVL.

The chain joins TRBV7-2 to TRBJ2-7; D is perhaps TRBD1 (5 bases). V was trimmed by 5 bases and J by 3 bases, leaving 14 bases between them. The CDR3 extends over 14 amino acids. Germline CDR1 SGHTA, CDR2 FQGNSA. The CDR3 nucleotides read TGTGCCAGCAGCCCACCCCCAGGGATCTACGAGCAGTACTTC. Amino acids: CASSPPPGIYEQYF.

As concerns this clone: Other DNA sequences within the sample encode an identical CDR3. This chain connects TRBV6-5 to TRBJ1-1; D gene uncertain. Trimming took 3 bases from V and 2 from J, leaving 7 bases between them. This CDR3 is 13 amino acids long. CDR1 MNHEY and CDR2 SVGAGI come from the germline V gene. CDR3 sequence reads: CASSYGPNTEAFF. CDR3 in DNA: TGTGCCAGCAGTTATGGGCCTAACACTGAAGCTTTCTTT.

V gene TRBV28 combines with J gene TRBJ2-7; possibly TRBD2 for D (6 bases). This CDR3 contains 12 residues. Trimming cost V 3 bases and J 5 bases, with 8 bases left between them. CDR1 is MDHEN and CDR2 is SYDVKM in the germline V gene. In DNA form, the CDR3 reads TGTGCCAGCAGTTTGACGGGGGACGAGCAGTACTTC. Its protein product is CASSLTGDEQYF.

The rearrangement joins TRBV27 to TRBJ1-5; D is possibly TRBD1 (6 bases). Germline assignment: CDR1 MNHEY and CDR2 SMNVEV (reference sequence). The CDR3 covers 17 residues. The V end was cut by 0 bases, the J end by 2 bases, with 14 bases between. The DNA of the CDR3 is TGTGCCAGCAGTTTATCGATAGGGGAGGGGGGCAATCAGCCCCAGCATTTT. This encodes CASSLSIGEGGNQPQHF.

CDR3 DNA: TGTGCAAGTCGCTTAGCGAGTTACGGGGGGACCTACGAGCAGTACTTC. Encoded protein: CASRLASYGGTYEQYF. This chain joins TRBV12-2 and TRBJ2-7; the DNA was not used to check the table's D call, TRBD2. TRBV12-2 is recorded as a pseudogene. The CDR3 runs 16 residues.

The genes are TRBV10-3 and TRBJ1-3; possibly TRBD1 for D (5 bases). The V gene's germline CDR1 is ENHRY and CDR2 SYGVKD. The ends were cut back, 3 bases at V and 0 bases at J, with 12 bases in the middle. The CDR3 totals 16 residues. The CDR3 region has the DNA TGTGCCATCAGTGAAACAGGTTCTCTCTCTGGAAACACCATATATTTT. Amino acids: CAISETGSLSGNTIYF.

The rearrangement uses TRBV7-9 and TRBJ2-7, with 11 bases that match TRBD1. This CDR3 has 15 amino acids. Germline lookup yields CDR1 SEHNR and CDR2 FQNEAQ (reference sequence). V gave up 1 base and J gave up 3 bases; unmatched junction bases: 2. CDR3 sequence: CASSLEGQGVYEQYF. In DNA, the CDR3 is TGTGCCAGCAGCTTAGAGGGACAGGGGGTCTACGAGCAGTACTTC.

The chain couples TRBV6-1 to TRBJ2-5, with 10 positions matching TRBD2. J lost 6 bases, V lost 4 bases, and 11 bases had no gene match. The V gene's germline CDR1 is MNHNS and CDR2 SASEGT. The CDR3 has 16 residues. The DNA of the CDR3 is TGTGCCAGCAGTGCCCGACTAAGCGGGGGGGCCAAGACCCAGTACTTC. It codes for CASSARLSGGAKTQYF.

V gene TRBV13 combines with J gene TRBJ1-2, with TRBD1 matching 7 bases. J was trimmed by 3 bases and V by 4 bases; bases with no gene match: 17. Looked up from germline, CDR1 is PRHDT and CDR2 is FYEKMQ (reference sequence). CDR3 length equals 18 residues. DNA for the CDR3: TGTGCCAGCAGCTCATCGGCCCCCTTGGACAGGATTGACTATGGCTACACCTTC. Translated, it gives CASSSSAPLDRIDYGYTF.